Listed here are 9 T cell receptor beta chains from one sample, sequenced in a study of breast tumors, draining lymph nodes, adjacent tissues. The lymph nodes were axillary draining lymph nodes from breast cancer patients. TCRdb reprocessed the multiplex PCR reads via MiXCR and lists one record per CDR3 protein. The data hold some 85,000 distinct CDR3 sequences, with around 28% observed a single time. The specimen was axillary lymph node tissue. The receptor source for this set is a female donor with breast cancer. Some clones in this sample may be carry-over from other donors' samples.

This chain links TRBV7-3 with TRBJ2-7; 8 bases are a match to TRBD1. Germline V gene sequence: CDR1 SGHTA, CDR2 FQGTGA. Unmatched junction bases numbered 10, after V lost 5 bases and J lost 7 bases. CDR3 length equals 14 residues. CDR3 sequence (DNA): TGTGCCAGCAGCCAAGGACAGGGTCAAGATGAGCAGTACTTC. This gives the protein CASSQGQGQDEQYF.

This clonotype was detected many times. The V call is TRBV7-8, the J call TRBJ2-7; D may be TRBD2 (5 bases). The germline V and J ends were trimmed by 3 bases and 1 base, with 10 bases remaining between them. The CDR3 runs to 14 residues. The germline CDR1 and CDR2 sequences are SGHVS and FQNEAQ. The chain's CDR3 is CASSFDGESYEQYF. Written as DNA, the CDR3 is TGTGCCAGCAGCTTCGACGGGGAGTCCTACGAGCAGTACTTC. The full variable domain, rest sourced from reference TRBV7-8 and TRBJ2-7, is GAGVSQSPRYKVAKRGQDVALRCDPISGHVSLFWYQQALGQGPEFLTYFQNEAQLDKSGLPSDRFFAERPEGSVSTLKIQRTQQEDSAVYLCASSFDGESYEQYFGPGTRLTVT.

This clonotype was seen ten or more times. The J gene is TRBJ1-5, the V gene TRBV12-5, with no clear D. Germline V gives CDR1 LGHNT, CDR2 FRNRAP. The CDR3 totals 16 residues. V was cut by 0 bases and J by 2 bases, with 11 bases left in between. The CDR3 DNA follows: TGTGCTAGTGGTTTGGTACTGGGTAAGCGCAATCAGCCCCAGCATTTT. It codes for CASGLVLGKRNQPQHF.

At least ten counts were recorded for this clonotype. This is likely a read error, given that the CDR3 carries no conserved phenylalanine or tryptophan at its end. The limits of the CDR3 on the DNA are not certain, so only TCRdb's listed CDR3 is given. The J gene is TRBJ2-7, the V gene TRBV5-1. CDR1 is SGHRS and CDR2 is YFSETQ in the germline V gene. Termini included, the CDR3 measures 16 amino acids. The CDR3 spells CASFHGTPTLSTSSTS.

This clonotype was counted at least ten times. The chain joins TRBV7-6 to TRBJ2-5; D perhaps matches TRBD2 (6 bases). This CDR3 has 20 residues. Germline CDR1 reads SGHVS; CDR2 reads FNYEAQ. V was shortened by 3 bases and J by 0 bases, with 26 bases between the two germline ends. The CDR3 DNA reads TGTGCCAGCAGCTTTATTCGGGGGAGAGCCCTTAGCGGTTACCAAGAGACCCAGTACTTC. Residues: CASSFIRGRALSGYQETQYF.

In this sample, this clonotype turned up many times. An end of the junction differs from the germline gene, which may be a read error. The chain couples TRBV19 to TRBJ1-4, with D perhaps TRBD1 (6 bases). The CDR3 consists of 14 residues. Germline V gives CDR1 LNHDA, CDR2 SQIVND (reference sequence). The CDR3 spells CASNAGTTNEKLFF. For the CDR3, the DNA is TGTGCCAGTAATGCCGGGACAACGAATGAAAAACTGTTTTTT.

The genes are TRBV4-1 and TRBJ1-1; TRBD1 agrees at 7 bases. There are 15 residues in the CDR3. The ends lost 1 base at V and 4 bases at J; junction bases unmatched: 6. Looked up from germline, CDR1 is MGHRA and CDR2 is YSYEKL. CDR3 protein: CASSQAGQRSTEAFF. CDR3 DNA: TGCGCCAGCAGCCAAGCGGGACAGCGGTCCACTGAAGCTTTCTTT.

This clonotype was seen ten or more times. This may arise from a read error, as a much more abundant clone is one base away. For the CDR3, the DNA is TGTGCCACCAGTGATTCCTTGCCGTGGATAGCACAAGACAAATCCTACGAGCAGTACTTC. Translated: CATSDSLPWIAQDKSYEQYF. The chain recombines TRBV24-1 with TRBJ2-7; D remains ambiguous. V lost 2 bases to trimming and J lost 1 base, with 26 bases between them. The CDR3 loop spans 20 amino acids. Germline-derived CDR1 and CDR2 are KGHDR and SFDVKD.

Note on this clonotype: Just one base apart from a much larger clone, this may be a read error. The genes are TRBV6-2 or TRBV6-3 and TRBJ1-2; D is ambiguous. Per germline, CDR1 MNHEY and CDR2 SVGEGT. The CDR3 runs to 11 residues. V lost 9 bases and J 2 bases, leaving 7 bases between the germline ends. The CDR3 protein is CASWRNYGYTF. In DNA form, the CDR3 reads TGTGCCAGTTGGCGGAACTATGGCTACACCTTC.